This TCR beta chain was sequenced in a study of shared clonotypes between healthy human individuals. Naivety among CD8 cells was defined by CD45RO negativity and positive CCR7 selection, thereby excluding terminally differentiated effector memory CD45RA+ cells. This CDR3 has 16 residues. V lost 2 bases to trimming and J lost 2 bases; unmatched junction nucleotides: 8. Germline values: CDR1 MNHEY, CDR2 SVGAGI. Every subset had its genomic DNA shared out evenly among several immunoSEQ plates. Generated by immunoSEQ multiplex PCR, the TCRdb table keeps only in-frame clones and is missing some. The sample lists about 2,100,000 clones, about 92% occurring once. Study-wide results and caveats: In general, naive subsets displayed greater estimated richness than memory subsets did. In contrast to clonotypes shared by all four donors, non-shared clonotypes had lower generation probabilities.

Notes on this clone: Its antigen is unknown.

The material sequenced was naive CD8+ T cells from PBMCs. This sequence joins TRBV6-5 and TRBJ2-7, with TRBD1 matching 8 bases. The clonotype comes from a man between 18 and 35 years old in good health. Some clones in this sample may be carry-over from other donors' samples. In DNA, the CDR3 is TGTGCCAGCAGTTACGAAAGCAGGGGGCCCCCCTACGAGCAGTACTTC. It codes for CASSYESRGPPYEQYF.